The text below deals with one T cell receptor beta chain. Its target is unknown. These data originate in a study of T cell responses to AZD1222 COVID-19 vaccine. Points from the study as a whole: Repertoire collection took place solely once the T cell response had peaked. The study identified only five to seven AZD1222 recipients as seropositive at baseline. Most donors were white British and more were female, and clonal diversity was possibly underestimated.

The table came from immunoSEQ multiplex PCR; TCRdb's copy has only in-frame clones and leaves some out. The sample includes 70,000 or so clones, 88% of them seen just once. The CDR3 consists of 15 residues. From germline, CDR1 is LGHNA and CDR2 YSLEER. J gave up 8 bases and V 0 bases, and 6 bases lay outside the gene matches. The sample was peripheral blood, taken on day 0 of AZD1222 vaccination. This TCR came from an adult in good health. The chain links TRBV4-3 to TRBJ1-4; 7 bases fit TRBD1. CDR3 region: CASSQEETGSEKLFF. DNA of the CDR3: TGCGCCAGCAGCCAAGAAGAGACAGGGAGCGAAAAACTGTTTTTT.